This TCR beta chain was retrieved from a study of blood T cell repertoires in COVID-19. Study summary: Samples came from the United States, Italy and Spain, spanning acute and convalescent COVID-19. In each case, the material was cDNA or gDNA derived from T cells, B-cell-depleted T cells, or PBMCs.

Per the authors' pipeline: The authors estimated nucleated cell counts from reference gene primer amplification. Method: immunoSEQ multiplex PCR; TCRdb's copy keeps in-frame clones and lacks some. The V and J calls and the clone size are those of that table, but D and trimming were determined from the DNA. Found here are 410,000 or so clones, 70% to 90% of them singletons; the top ten hold almost 1.5%. In the case of this clone: This same CDR3 is encoded by further DNA sequences in the sample.

The CDR3 totals 14 residues. Germline-derived CDR1 and CDR2 are SGHRS and YFSETQ. Trimming pared 0 bases from V and 0 bases from J, leaving 7 bases between. The genes are TRBV5-1 and TRBJ2-7; D is uncertain. The sample taken for sequencing was peripheral blood. The receptor was derived from a woman in her twenties or thirties with active or convalescent COVID-19. CDR3 coding DNA: TGCGCCAGCAGCTTGGCTTCAGGCTCCTACGAGCAGTACTTC. It is translated as CASSLASGSYEQYF.